These 26 T cell receptor beta chains were sequenced from one sample in a study of blood T cell repertoires in COVID-19. Repertoires were generated with immunoSEQ multiplex PCR, while TCRdb's copy carries only in-frame clones and drops some. The sample consists of about 100,000 clones, approximately 80% of them appearing once. The sample consisted of peripheral blood. The origin of the receptors is a woman aged 70-85 years with acute or convalescent COVID-19.

This rearrangement joins TRBV12-5 to TRBJ1-5; 8 bases are shared with TRBD1. J lost 7 bases, V lost 4 bases, and 15 bases had no gene match. Germline-derived CDR1 and CDR2 are LGHNT and FRNRAP. CDR3 length equals 17 residues. CDR3 coding DNA: TGTGCTAGTGGTTCCCCCGGAGGACAGGGAAGAGGGCAGCCCCAGCATTTT. Translating gives CASGSPGGQGRGQPQHF.

This chain joins TRBV5-6 and TRBJ1-2; no clear D. This CDR3 is 12 amino acids long. Germline V gene data show CDR1 as SGHDT and CDR2 as YYEEEE. V was pared by 4 bases and J by 6 bases, with 10 bases between. CDR3 amino acids: CASSGGLDGYTF. The CDR3 DNA follows: TGTGCCAGCAGCGGAGGTCTGGATGGCTACACCTTC.

The chain joins TRBV6-5 to TRBJ1-3; weak D call: TRBD1 (5 bases). The CDR3 has 14 residues. Germline loops: CDR1 MNHEY, CDR2 SVGAGI. Trimming cost V 6 bases and J 0 bases, with 9 bases left between them. Here the CDR3 DNA reads TGTGCCAGCAGAAAGGGACTCTCTGGAAACACCATATATTTT. Translated, it gives CASRKGLSGNTIYF.

The rearrangement links TRBV11-2 to TRBJ1-2; D not certain. This CDR3 comprises 15 residues. Germline-derived CDR1 and CDR2 are SGHAT and FQNNGV. With 5 bases removed from V and 2 bases from J, the gap between germline ends came to 15 bases. The CDR3 DNA reads TGTGCCAGCAGCACAAGCGTAACGGGGAACTATGGCTACACCTTC. Protein sequence: CASSTSVTGNYGYTF. The complete variable domain, with remaining parts taken from reference TRBV11-2 and TRBJ1-2, reads EAGVAQSPRYKIIEKRQSVAFWCNPISGHATLYWYQQILGQGPKLLIQFQNNGVVDDSQLPKDRFSAERLKGVDSTLKIQPAKLEDSAVYLCASSTSVTGNYGYTFGSGTRLTVV.

This clone was detected many times. The chain combines TRBV7-2 with TRBJ1-3; D is perhaps TRBD1 (5 bases). This CDR3 is 12 amino acids long. Trimming pared 5 bases from V and 9 bases from J, leaving 11 bases between. CDR1 and CDR2 from the germline V gene are SGHTA and FQGNSA. Here the CDR3 DNA reads TGTGCCAGCAGCATGAGCGGGGGCACCATATATTTT. It translates to CASSMSGGTIYF.

The genes are TRBV6-5 and TRBJ2-7; TRBD2 matches at 9 bases. The CDR3 spans 15 residues. V lost 6 bases and J lost 4; bases outside the gene matches: 10. CDR1 MNHEY and CDR2 SVGAGI come from the germline V gene. The CDR3 reads CASSLAGRGEYEQYF. CDR3 DNA sequence: TGTGCCAGCAGCCTAGCGGGGCGTGGCGAGTACGAGCAGTACTTC.

CDR3 in amino acids: CASSEQGYGYTF. The CDR3 coding sequence is TGTGCCAGCAGCGAACAGGGATATGGCTACACCTTC. The V call is TRBV12-3 or TRBV12-4, the J call TRBJ1-2; possible D gene TRBD1, 6 bases. Trimming took 6 bases from V and 5 from J, leaving 10 bases between them. The length of the CDR3 is 12 residues.

This chain's CDR3 is CASTKRTAGELFF. In DNA, the CDR3 is TGTGCCAGCACAAAACGTACTGCCGGGGAGCTGTTTTTT. The chain employs TRBV6-5 and TRBJ2-2; D remains unclear. V gave up 7 bases and J gave up 6 bases, with 12 bases separating them. The germline V gene encodes CDR1 MNHEY and CDR2 SVGAGI. This CDR3 contains 13 residues.

The rearrangement uses TRBV6-2 or TRBV6-3 and TRBJ2-7; a possible D gene is TRBD2 (5 bases). CDR3 length: 13 amino acids. V shed 2 bases and J shed 6 bases, with 11 bases lying between them. Per germline, CDR1 MNHEY and CDR2 SVGEGT. The CDR3 DNA follows: TGTGCCAGCAGTTACCTGACCGAGGGCGAGCAGTACGTC. Translated, it gives CASSYLTEGEQYV.

The count of this clone is one. This chain links TRBV6-2 or TRBV6-3 with TRBJ2-5; 8 bases are a match to TRBD2. This CDR3 region has 14 residues. The germline V gene has CDR1 MNHEY and CDR2 SVGEGT. With V trimmed by 6 bases and J by 2 bases, 5 bases remained unmatched. This CDR3 reads CASSPSGLQETQYF. The CDR3 region has the DNA TGTGCCAGCAGCCCTAGCGGGCTGCAAGAGACCCAGTACTTC.

The V call is TRBV7-2, the J call TRBJ1-1; D gene unclear. Trimming pared 7 bases from V and 5 bases from J, leaving 14 bases between. The CDR3 loop spans 13 amino acids. The germline CDR1 and CDR2 sequences are SGHTA and FQGNSA. The CDR3 DNA is TGTGCCAGCACCCTCCCGAGGGCGACTGAAGCTTTCTTT. This encodes CASTLPRATEAFF.

The rearrangement links TRBV9 to TRBJ1-1; TRBD1 aligns across 12 bases. The J segment lost 8 bases and the V segment lost 2 bases, leaving 7 bases of the junction unmatched. The CDR3 loop spans 15 amino acids. The germline V gene encodes CDR1 SGDLS and CDR2 YYNGEE. The CDR3 protein is CASSVEGTGGEEAFF. DNA for the CDR3: TGTGCCAGCAGCGTGGAAGGGACAGGGGGCGAGGAAGCTTTCTTT.

V and J are TRBV2 and TRBJ1-1; TRBD1 agrees at 9 bases. The germline gives CDR1 SNHLY, CDR2 FYNNEI. This CDR3 has 15 amino acids. V dropped 5 bases and J dropped 11; count of bases not matched to a gene: 15. The CDR3 DNA reads as TGTGCCAGCAGTAATACAGGGGGCGCGGGTAATACGGCTTTCTTT. Its protein product is CASSNTGGAGNTAFF.

The chain carries TRBV18 and TRBJ2-1, with D unresolved. The CDR3 extends over 16 amino acids. Per germline, CDR1 KGHSH and CDR2 LQKENI. V was clipped by 3 bases and J by 0 bases, with 12 bases between them. The CDR3 reads CASSPPAPSSYNEQFF. CDR3 bases: TGTGCCAGCTCACCGCCGGCCCCTAGCTCCTACAATGAGCAGTTCTTC.

This clone was counted only a few times. The genes are TRBV14 and TRBJ1-2, with 8 bases aligning to TRBD1. This CDR3 spans 15 amino acids. The V gene's germline CDR1 is SGHDN and CDR2 FVKESK. Losses at the gene ends were 4 bases for V and 5 bases for J; bases not matched to a gene: 9. Here the CDR3 reads CASSPGTGGSYGYTF. In nucleotides, the CDR3 is TGTGCCAGCAGCCCCGGGACAGGAGGCTCTTATGGCTACACCTTC. Drawing the rest from reference TRBV14 and TRBJ1-2, the complete variable domain is EAGVTQFPSHSVIEKGQTVTLRCDPISGHDNLYWYRRVMGKEIKFLLHFVKESKQDESGMPNNRFLAERTGGTYSTLKVQPAELEDSGVYFCASSPGTGGSYGYTFGSGTRLTVV.

The rearrangement joins TRBV11-3 to TRBJ2-1; 9 bases are a match to TRBD2. Trimming took 5 bases from V and 9 from J; bases not matched to a gene: 5. Germline V gene sequence: CDR1 SGHNT, CDR2 YENEEA. This CDR3 comprises 13 residues. CDR3 amino acids: CASSVGLAFEQFF. Here the CDR3 DNA reads TGTGCCAGCAGCGTGGGACTAGCTTTTGAGCAGTTCTTC. The full variable domain, in which reference TRBV11-3 and TRBJ2-1 provide the parts outside the CDR3, is EAGVVQSPRYKIIEKKQPVAFWCNPISGHNTLYWYLQNLGQGPELLIRYENEEAVDDSQLPKDRFSAERLKGVDSTLKIQPAELGDSAVYLCASSVGLAFEQFFGPGTRLTVL.

The chain recombines TRBV5-4 with TRBJ1-2; no clear D. The V end was cut by 0 bases, the J end by 5 bases, with 11 bases between. This CDR3 region has 14 residues. CDR1 and CDR2 from the germline V gene are SGHNT and YYREEE (reference sequence). CDR3 protein: CASSLGGNAYGYTF. Here the CDR3 DNA reads TGTGCCAGCAGCTTGGGAGGGAACGCTTATGGCTACACCTTC. The whole variable domain, remainder taken from reference TRBV5-4 and TRBJ1-2, is ETGVTQSPTHLIKTRGQQVTLRCSSQSGHNTVSWYQQALGQGPQFIFQYYREEENGRGNFPPRFSGLQFPNYSSELNVNALELDDSALYLCASSLGGNAYGYTFGSGTRLTVV.

The chain links TRBV5-6 to TRBJ2-3; 14 bases line up with TRBD2. The V gene's germline CDR1 is SGHDT and CDR2 YYEEEE. J gave up 5 bases and V 1 base, and 9 bases lay outside the gene matches. This CDR3 region has 18 residues. The CDR3 DNA reads TGTGCCAGCAGCTTGTCCCAGACTAGCGGGGGGGCCAGAGATACGCAGTATTTT. Its protein product is CASSLSQTSGGARDTQYF.

The CDR3 nucleotides are TGTGCCAGCAGCGCCCCGGGGAGCTCCTACAATGAGCAGTTCTTC. It codes for CASSAPGSSYNEQFF. The chain combines TRBV7-2 with TRBJ2-1; a weak D match, TRBD2 (5 bases). Per germline, CDR1 SGHTA and CDR2 FQGNSA. The CDR3 is made up of 15 amino acids. With 5 bases removed from V and 0 bases from J, the gap between germline ends came to 11 bases. The full variable domain, with the rest looked up from reference TRBV7-2 and TRBJ2-1, is GAGVSQSPSNKVTEKGKDVELRCDPISGHTALYWYRQSLGQGLEFLIYFQGNSAPDKSGLPSDRFSAERTGGSVSTLTIQRTQQEDSAVYLCASSAPGSSYNEQFFGPGTRLTVL.

CDR3 in amino acids: CASRNLNEKLFF. CDR3 nucleotide sequence: TGCGCCAGCAGAAACTTGAATGAAAAACTGTTTTTT. This chain uses TRBV23-1 with TRBJ1-4, with D unresolved. TRBV23-1 carries the ORF label, with uncertain function. The V gene lost 6 bases and the J gene lost 5 bases, with 7 bases spanning the gap. The CDR3 consists of 12 residues.

V gene TRBV14 combines with J gene TRBJ1-2, with TRBD1 as a possible D gene (5 bases). Trimming left V 3 bases short and J 8 bases short, with 13 bases between. Germline V CDR1 and CDR2: SGHDN, FVKESK. The CDR3 spans 13 residues. This CDR3 is CASSQFGGDGYTF. The CDR3 region has the DNA TGTGCCAGCAGCCAGTTCGGGGGGGACGGCTACACCTTC. Filled out from reference TRBV14 and TRBJ1-2, the complete variable domain reads EAGVTQFPSHSVIEKGQTVTLRCDPISGHDNLYWYRRVMGKEIKFLLHFVKESKQDESGMPNNRFLAERTGGTYSTLKVQPAELEDSGVYFCASSQFGGDGYTFGSGTRLTVV.

By share, this clone ranks as medium-sized. CDR3 DNA: TGTGCCAGTAGTCTCAGGGGGAACACTGAAGCTTTCTTT. It encodes CASSLRGNTEAFF. The chain is built from TRBV19 and TRBJ1-1; possible D gene TRBD1, 6 bases. The CDR3 totals 13 residues. Germline lookup yields CDR1 LNHDA and CDR2 SQIVND (reference sequence). The V gene lost 5 bases and the J gene lost 1 base, with 8 bases spanning the gap.

The rearrangement links TRBV6-5 to TRBJ1-1, with TRBD1 matching over 7 bases. CDR1 MNHEY and CDR2 SVGAGI come from the germline V gene. CDR3 length: 14 residues. J was trimmed by 5 bases and V by 4 bases; bases with no gene match: 7. CDR3 coding DNA: TGTGCCAGCAGTTCCCGGGGACAGCGGACTGAAGCTTTCTTT. This gives the protein CASSSRGQRTEAFF.

The rearrangement joins TRBV7-2 to TRBJ1-4, with a tentative D call TRBD1 (5 bases). Germline CDR1 SGHTA, CDR2 FQGNSA. Between the trimmed V and J ends, which lost 5 bases and 10 bases, there was a span of 20 bases. This CDR3 has 15 residues. The CDR3: CASSATIGAVGKLFF. CDR3 DNA sequence: TGTGCCAGCAGCGCCACTATAGGGGCGGTTGGAAAACTGTTTTTT.

The chain uses TRBV7-2 and TRBJ1-4; 7 nucleotides match TRBD1. J gave up 7 bases and V 4 bases, and 9 bases lay outside the gene matches. This CDR3 is 15 amino acids long. Per germline, CDR1 SGHTA and CDR2 FQGNSA. The CDR3 spells CASSSKTGVGEKLFF. The CDR3, as DNA: TGTGCCAGCAGCTCCAAAACAGGGGTGGGTGAAAAACTGTTTTTT.

In nucleotides, the CDR3 is TGTGCCAGCAGCTTAGCCGGACTAAGCTCCTACAATGAGCAGTTCTTC. This translates into CASSLAGLSSYNEQFF. J is TRBJ2-1 and V is TRBV7-8, with D possibly matching TRBD2 (6 bases). The length of the CDR3 is 16 residues. CDR1 and CDR2 from the germline V gene are SGHVS and FQNEAQ. V was pared by 0 bases and J by 0 bases, with 9 bases between.